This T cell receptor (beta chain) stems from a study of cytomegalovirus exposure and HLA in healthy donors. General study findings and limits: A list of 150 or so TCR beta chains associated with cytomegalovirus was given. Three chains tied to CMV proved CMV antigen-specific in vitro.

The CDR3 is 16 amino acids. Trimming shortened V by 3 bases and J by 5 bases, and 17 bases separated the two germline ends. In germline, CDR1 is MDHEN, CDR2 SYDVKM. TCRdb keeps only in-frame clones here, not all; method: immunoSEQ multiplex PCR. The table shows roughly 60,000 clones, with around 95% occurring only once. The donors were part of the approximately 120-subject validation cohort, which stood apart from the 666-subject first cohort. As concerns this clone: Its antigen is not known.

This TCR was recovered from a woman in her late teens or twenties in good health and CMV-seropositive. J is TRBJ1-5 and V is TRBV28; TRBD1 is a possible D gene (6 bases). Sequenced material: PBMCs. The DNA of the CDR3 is TGTGCCAGCAGTTTTACGATCCGGGACAAAGATCAGCCCCAGCATTTT. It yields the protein CASSFTIRDKDQPQHF.